The text below deals with one TCR beta chain. The sample belongs to a study of technical replicates of blood from a few donors. TCRdb's table, derived via immunoSEQ multiplex PCR, lists solely in-frame clones and lacks some. The sample comprises under 80,000 clones, roughly 86% of which are singletons, and 4% to 5.5% rests with the top ten. The sequenced sample consisted of PBMCs. The receptor comes from a human donor in good health. Some clones in this sample may be carry-over from other donors' samples.

DNA for the CDR3: TGTGCCAGCAGCTTGGCCAGGGACACCTACACAGATACGCAGTATTTT. Protein sequence: CASSLARDTYTDTQYF. V usage is TRBV5-6 and J usage is TRBJ2-3; D might be TRBD1 (6 bases). This CDR3 spans 16 amino acids. Between the trimmed V and J ends, which lost 0 bases and 2 bases, there was a span of 13 bases. The V gene's germline CDR1 is SGHDT and CDR2 YYEEEE. Looking up the rest from reference TRBV5-6 and TRBJ2-3 gives the full variable domain: DAGVTQSPTHLIKTRGQQVTLRCSPKSGHDTVSWYQQALGQGPQFIFQYYEEEERQRGNFPDRFSGHQFPNYSSELNVNALLLGDSALYLCASSLARDTYTDTQYFGPGTRLTVL.